This TCR beta chain derives from a study of control samples from healthy donors and cancer patients. Measured with immunoSEQ multiplex PCR; TCRdb has only the in-frame clones, and not every one. The profile covers roughly 30,000 clones, with 70% to 90% appearing a single time and 3% to 5% taken by the ten largest. The CDR3 consists of 12 residues. Deletions cut 4 bases from V and 12 bases from J, with 16 bases between. The clonotype originates from a female donor with melanoma. The sample taken for sequencing was formalin-fixed, paraffin-embedded tissue. This chain uses TRBV12-3 or TRBV12-4 with TRBJ2-7; D is unresolved. In DNA, the CDR3 is TGTGCCAGCAGTTCCGACACCGGGCGATCGTACTTC. This translates into CASSSDTGRSYF.